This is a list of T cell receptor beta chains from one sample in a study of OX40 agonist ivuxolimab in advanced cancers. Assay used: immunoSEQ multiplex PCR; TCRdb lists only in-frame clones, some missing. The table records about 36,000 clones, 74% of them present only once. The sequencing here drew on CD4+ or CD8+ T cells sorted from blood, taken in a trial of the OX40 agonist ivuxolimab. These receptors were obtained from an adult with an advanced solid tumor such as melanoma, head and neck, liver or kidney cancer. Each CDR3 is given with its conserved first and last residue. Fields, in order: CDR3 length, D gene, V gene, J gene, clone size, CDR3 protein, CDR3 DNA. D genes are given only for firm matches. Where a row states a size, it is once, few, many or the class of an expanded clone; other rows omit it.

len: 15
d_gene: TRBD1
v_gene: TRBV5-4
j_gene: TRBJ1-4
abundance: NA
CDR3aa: CASSSGQDTYEKLFF
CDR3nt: TGTGCCAGCAGTTCGGGACAGGACACATATGAAAAACTGTTTTTT

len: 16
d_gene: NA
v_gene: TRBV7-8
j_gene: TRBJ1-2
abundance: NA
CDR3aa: CASSLAFTPSDGGYTF
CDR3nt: TGTGCCAGCAGCTTAGCCTTTACCCCGAGTGATGGCGGCTACACCTTC

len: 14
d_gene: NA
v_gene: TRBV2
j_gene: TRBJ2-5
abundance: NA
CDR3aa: CASSVGGTQETQYF
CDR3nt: TGTGCCAGCAGTGTAGGGGGGACCCAAGAGACCCAGTACTTC

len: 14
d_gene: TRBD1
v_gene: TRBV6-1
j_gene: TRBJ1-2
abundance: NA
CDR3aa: CASSVGQGYYGYTF
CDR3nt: TGTGCCAGCAGTGTCGGACAGGGTTACTATGGCTACACCTTC

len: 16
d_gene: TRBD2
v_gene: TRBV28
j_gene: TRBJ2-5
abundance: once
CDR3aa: CASSYRASGGKETQYF
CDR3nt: TGTGCCAGCAGTTATAGGGCTAGCGGGGGGAAAGAGACCCAGTACTTC

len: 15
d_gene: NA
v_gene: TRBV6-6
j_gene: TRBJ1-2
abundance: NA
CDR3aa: CASSRLSAVNYGYTF
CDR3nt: TGTGCCAGCAGCCGATTATCGGCAGTCAACTATGGCTACACCTTC

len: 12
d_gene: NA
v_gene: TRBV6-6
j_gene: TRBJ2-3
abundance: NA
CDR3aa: CASRPGGDTQYF
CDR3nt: TGTGCCAGCAGGCCAGGGGGGGATACGCAGTATTTT

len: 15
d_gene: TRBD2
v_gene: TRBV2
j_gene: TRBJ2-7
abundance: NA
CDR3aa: CASSSNPAGGYEQYF
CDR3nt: TGTGCCAGCAGCTCGAACCCAGCGGGGGGCTACGAGCAGTACTTC

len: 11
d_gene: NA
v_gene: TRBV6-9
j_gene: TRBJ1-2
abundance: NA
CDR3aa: CASSQGYGYTF
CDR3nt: TGTGCCAGCAGCCAGGGCTATGGCTACACCTTC

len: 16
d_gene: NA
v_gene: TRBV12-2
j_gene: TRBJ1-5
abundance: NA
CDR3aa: CASRLAFQGSNQPQHF
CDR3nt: TGTGCAAGTCGCTTAGCCTTCCAGGGAAGCAATCAGCCCCAGCATTTT

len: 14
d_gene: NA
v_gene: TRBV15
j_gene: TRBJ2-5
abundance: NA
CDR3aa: CATSGRDRKETQYF
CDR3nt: TGTGCCACCAGCGGAAGAGACCGAAAAGAGACCCAGTACTTC

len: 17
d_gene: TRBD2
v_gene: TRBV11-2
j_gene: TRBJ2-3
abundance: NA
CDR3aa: CASSFAPGLAIADTQYF
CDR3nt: TGTGCCAGCAGCTTCGCCCCGGGACTAGCGATCGCAGATACGCAGTATTTT

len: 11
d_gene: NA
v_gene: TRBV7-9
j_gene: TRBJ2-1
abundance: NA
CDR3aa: CASILGDEQFF
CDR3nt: TGTGCCAGCATCCTTGGGGATGAGCAGTTCTTC

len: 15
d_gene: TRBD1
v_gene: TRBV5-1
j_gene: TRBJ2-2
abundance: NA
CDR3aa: CASSWATGVLGELFF
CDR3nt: TGCGCCAGCAGCTGGGCCACAGGGGTTCTCGGGGAGCTGTTTTTT

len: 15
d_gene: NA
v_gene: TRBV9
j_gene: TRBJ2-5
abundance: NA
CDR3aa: CASSARDKQQGTQYF
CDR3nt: TGTGCCAGCAGCGCCCGGGACAAGCAACAAGGGACCCAGTACTTC

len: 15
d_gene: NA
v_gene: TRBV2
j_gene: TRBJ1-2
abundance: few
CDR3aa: CASSRQVNVNYGYTF
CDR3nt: TGTGCCAGCAGTAGACAGGTGAACGTTAACTATGGCTACACCTTC

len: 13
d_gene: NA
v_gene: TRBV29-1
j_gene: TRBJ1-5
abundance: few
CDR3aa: CSIWEGGSQPQHF
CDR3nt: TGCAGCATTTGGGAAGGGGGGAGTCAGCCCCAGCATTTT

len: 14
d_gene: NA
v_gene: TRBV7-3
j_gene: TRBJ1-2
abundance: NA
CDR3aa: CASSQGSGVAGYTF
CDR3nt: TGTGCCAGCAGCCAGGGGTCAGGGGTGGCGGGCTACACCTTC

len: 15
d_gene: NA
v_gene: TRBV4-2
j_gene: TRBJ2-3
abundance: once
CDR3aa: CASSQLRGDTDTQYF
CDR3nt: TGTGCCAGCAGCCAACTCAGGGGCGACACAGATACGCAGTATTTT

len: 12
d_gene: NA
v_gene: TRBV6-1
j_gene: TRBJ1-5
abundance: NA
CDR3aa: CASAYSNQPQHF
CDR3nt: TGTGCCAGCGCCTATAGCAATCAGCCCCAGCATTTT

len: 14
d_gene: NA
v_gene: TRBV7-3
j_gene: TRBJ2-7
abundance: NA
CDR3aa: CASSPIDRPYEQYF
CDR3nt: TGTGCCAGCAGCCCGATCGACAGACCCTACGAGCAGTACTTC

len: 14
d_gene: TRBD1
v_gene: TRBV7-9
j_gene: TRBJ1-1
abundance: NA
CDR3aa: CASSTRTGNTEAFF
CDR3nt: TGTGCCAGCAGCACTAGGACAGGCAACACTGAAGCTTTCTTT

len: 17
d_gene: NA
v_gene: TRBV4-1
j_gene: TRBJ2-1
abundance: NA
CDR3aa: CASSHDTGLQRRPEQFF
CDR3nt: TGCGCCAGCAGCCACGACACGGGACTCCAGAGACGGCCTGAGCAGTTCTTC

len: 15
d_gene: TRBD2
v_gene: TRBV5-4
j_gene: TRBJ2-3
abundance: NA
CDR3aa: CASSLDGTKWDTQYF
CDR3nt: TGTGCCAGCAGCCTGGACGGGACTAAGTGGGATACGCAGTATTTT

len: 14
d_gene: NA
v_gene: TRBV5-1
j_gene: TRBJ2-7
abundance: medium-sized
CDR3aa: CASSFTETSYEQYF
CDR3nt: TGCGCCAGCAGCTTCACAGAAACCTCCTACGAGCAGTACTTC

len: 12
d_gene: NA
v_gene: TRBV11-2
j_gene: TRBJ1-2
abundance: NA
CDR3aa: CASSPYSYGYTF
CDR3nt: TGTGCCAGCAGCCCATACAGCTATGGCTACACCTTC

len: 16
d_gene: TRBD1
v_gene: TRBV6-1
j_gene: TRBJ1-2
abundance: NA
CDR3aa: CASSDLGTARTYGYTF
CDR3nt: TGTGCCAGCAGTGACCTTGGGACAGCCCGAACCTATGGCTACACCTTC

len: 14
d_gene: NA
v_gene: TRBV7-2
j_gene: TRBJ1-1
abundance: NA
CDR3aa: CASSFLTAVGGAFF
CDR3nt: TGTGCCAGCAGCTTCCTTACGGCGGTCGGAGGGGCTTTCTTT

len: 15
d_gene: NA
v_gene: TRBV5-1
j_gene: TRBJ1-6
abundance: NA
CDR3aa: CASSLGAGENSPLHF
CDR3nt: TGCGCCAGCAGCTTGGGGGCAGGGGAGAATTCACCCCTCCACTTT

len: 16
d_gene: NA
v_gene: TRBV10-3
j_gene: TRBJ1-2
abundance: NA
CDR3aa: CAISESLPRPNYGYTF
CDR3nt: TGTGCCATCAGTGAGTCTCTACCGAGGCCTAACTATGGCTACACCTTC

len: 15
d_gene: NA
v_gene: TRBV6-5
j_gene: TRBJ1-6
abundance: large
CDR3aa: CASSYGGALNSPLHF
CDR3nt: TGTGCCAGCAGTTACGGGGGGGCGCTTAATTCACCCCTCCACTTT

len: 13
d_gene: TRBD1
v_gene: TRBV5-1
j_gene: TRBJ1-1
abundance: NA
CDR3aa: CASSLAGQIEAFF
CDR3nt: TGCGCCAGCAGCTTGGCGGGACAGATTGAAGCTTTCTTT

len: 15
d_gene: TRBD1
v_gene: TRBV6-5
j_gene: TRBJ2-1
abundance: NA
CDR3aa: CASSYSTSRDSKQFF
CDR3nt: TGTGCCAGCAGTTACTCCACGTCCCGGGACAGTAAGCAGTTCTTC

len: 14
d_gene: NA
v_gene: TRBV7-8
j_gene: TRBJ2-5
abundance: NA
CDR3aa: CASSAQRGLETQYF
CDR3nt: TGTGCCAGCAGCGCTCAACGGGGTTTGGAGACCCAGTACTTC

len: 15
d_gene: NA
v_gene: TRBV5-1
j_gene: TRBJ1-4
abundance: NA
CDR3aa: CASSLEGKANEKLFF
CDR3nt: TGCGCCAGCAGCTTGGAGGGGAAGGCTAATGAAAAACTGTTTTTT

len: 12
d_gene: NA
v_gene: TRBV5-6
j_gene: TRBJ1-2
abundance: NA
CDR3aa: CASNLQPYGYTF
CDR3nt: TGTGCCAGCAACTTACAGCCTTATGGCTACACCTTC

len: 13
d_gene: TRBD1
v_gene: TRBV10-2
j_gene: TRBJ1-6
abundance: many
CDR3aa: CARWDREDSPLHF
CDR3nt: TGCGCCAGGTGGGACAGGGAGGATTCACCCCTCCACTTT

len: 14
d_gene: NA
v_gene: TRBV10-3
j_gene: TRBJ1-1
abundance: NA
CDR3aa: CAISESVGNSEAFF
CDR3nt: TGTGCCATCAGTGAGTCGGTAGGGAACTCTGAAGCTTTCTTT

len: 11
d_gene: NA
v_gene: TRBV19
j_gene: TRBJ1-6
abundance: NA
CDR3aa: CASSYPRIRHF
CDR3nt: TGTGCCAGTTCCTACCCCCGGATCCGTCACTTT

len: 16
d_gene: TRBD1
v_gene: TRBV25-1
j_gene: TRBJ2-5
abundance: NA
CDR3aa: CASSGTGGVSQETQYF
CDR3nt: TGTGCCAGTTCGGGGACAGGGGGCGTTTCCCAAGAGACCCAGTACTTC

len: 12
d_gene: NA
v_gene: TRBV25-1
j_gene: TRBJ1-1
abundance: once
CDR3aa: CASSAQGTEAFF
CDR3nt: TGTGCCAGCAGTGCTCAGGGCACTGAAGCTTTCTTT

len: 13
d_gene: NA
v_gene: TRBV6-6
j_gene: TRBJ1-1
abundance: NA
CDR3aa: CAMQLRQNTEAFF
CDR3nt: TGTGCCATGCAACTGAGGCAGAACACTGAAGCTTTCTTT

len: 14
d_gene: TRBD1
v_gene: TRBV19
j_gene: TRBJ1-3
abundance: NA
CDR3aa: CASGTGSSGNTIYF
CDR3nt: TGTGCCAGTGGGACAGGGAGCTCTGGAAACACCATATATTTT